The 3 T cell receptor beta chains in this list originate from one sample, sequenced in a study of cytomegalovirus exposure and HLA in healthy donors (dated by TCRdb to about 2017). To prepare the library, the immunoSEQ multiplex PCR assay was applied. The multiplex PCR relied on a mix of 60 forward primers for TCR Vbeta segments and 13 reverse primers for TCR Jbeta segments. As stored in TCRdb, this immuneACCESS dataset retains in-frame rearrangements with V and J assigned. A fraction of the clones does not appear; measured against another copy, unresolved V genes explain less than half of the discrepancy, and the remainder lacks a known reason. Recorded for this sample are some 100,000 clones; approximately 81% of them occurred a single time. The top ten constitute 3% to 4% of the sample. What was sequenced was PBMCs. These receptors were collected from a male donor in good health and CMV-seropositive.

This chain uses TRBV11-2 with TRBJ1-5, with unresolved D. The germline V and J ends were trimmed by 1 base and 4 bases, with 11 bases remaining between them. The germline CDR1 and CDR2 sequences are SGHAT and FQNNGV. The length of the CDR3 is 15 residues. The CDR3, as DNA: TGTGCCAGCAGCTTAGGGGGAGTGGGGAATCAGCCCCAGCATTTT. Translated: CASSLGGVGNQPQHF.

The chain links TRBV30 to TRBJ1-2; D gene uncertain. The germline V gene has CDR1 GTSNPN and CDR2 SVGIG (reference sequence). The ends were cut back, 2 bases at V and 9 bases at J, with 13 bases in the middle. This CDR3 is 12 amino acids long. The CDR3, as DNA: TGTGCCTGGAGTCCAACTTCTTTGCGCTACACCTTC. It translates to CAWSPTSLRYTF.

The chain carries TRBV6-4 and TRBJ1-1; D is unresolved. Germline V gene sequence: CDR1 MRHNA, CDR2 SNTAGT. V gave up 7 bases and J gave up 1 base, with 13 bases separating them. The CDR3 spans 14 residues. This CDR3 is CASTRSPGNTEAFF. CDR3 nucleotide sequence: TGTGCCAGCACCCGGTCCCCCGGGAACACTGAAGCTTTCTTT.